Listed here are 17 T cell receptor beta chains from one sample, sequenced in a study of blood T cell repertoires in COVID-19. TCRdb's copy holds only in-frame clones and misses some; the assay was immunoSEQ multiplex PCR. Here the sample spans around 170,000 clones, more than 80% being singletons. Sequenced input: peripheral blood. Receptor source: a man aged 60-69 years with acute or convalescent COVID-19.

This clone was recorded once. The chain uses TRBV3-1 (or the pseudogene TRBV3-2) and TRBJ2-2; D is possibly TRBD1 (5 bases). Deletions cut 1 base from V and 6 bases from J, with 6 bases between. Germline values: CDR1 LGHDT, CDR2 YNNKEL (reference sequence). CDR3 size: 13 residues. CDR3 region: CASSQGGPGELFF. Here the CDR3 DNA reads TGTGCCAGCAGCCAAGGGGGCCCCGGGGAGCTGTTTTTT.

The chain is built from TRBV28 and TRBJ1-1; D gene ambiguous. V lost 1 base to trimming and J lost 7 bases, with 10 bases between them. Germline V gene sequence: CDR1 MDHEN, CDR2 SYDVKM. The CDR3 covers 13 residues. For the CDR3, the DNA is TGTGCCAGCAGTTTATCCCCCCAGTATGAAGCTTTCTTT. Its protein product is CASSLSPQYEAFF.

The chain has TRBV6-5 and TRBJ2-1; 9 nucleotides line up with TRBD1. After removal of 8 bases from V and 9 bases from J, the junction contained 14 bases not matched to a gene. Germline CDR1 and CDR2: MNHEY and SVGAGI. This CDR3 contains 15 residues. The chain's CDR3 is CASYAGQGNFGEQFF. CDR3 bases: TGTGCCAGCTATGCGGGACAGGGTAATTTCGGTGAGCAGTTCTTC.

The V call is TRBV5-1, the J call TRBJ2-3; 8 bases align to TRBD1. The CDR3 spans 15 residues. Germline V gene lookup returns CDR1 SGHRS and CDR2 YFSETQ. Trimming took 4 bases from V and 6 from J; bases not matched to a gene: 10. The CDR3 sequence is CASSLPGQEHDTQYF. The CDR3 nucleotides read TGCGCCAGCAGCCTGCCGGGACAGGAGCATGATACGCAGTATTTT. Supplemented by reference TRBV5-1 and TRBJ2-3, the full variable domain reads KAGVTQTPRYLIKTRGQQVTLSCSPISGHRSVSWYQQTPGQGLQFLFEYFSETQRNKGNFPGRFSGRQFSNSRSEMNVSTLELGDSALYLCASSLPGQEHDTQYFGPGTRLTVL.

The rearrangement uses TRBV5-4 and TRBJ2-6; TRBD2 matches at 7 bases. CDR1 and CDR2 from the germline V gene are SGHNT and YYREEE (reference sequence). The CDR3 sequence is 16 residues long. V trimming: 4 bases; J trimming: 2 bases; junction bases outside the gene matches: 6. The CDR3 reads CASSPPGGPGANVLTF. CDR3 coding DNA: TGTGCCAGCAGCCCGCCGGGGGGTCCTGGGGCCAACGTCCTGACTTTC.

This clone was found once. The rearrangement links TRBV4-2 to TRBJ1-1; 7 bases are shared with TRBD1. The CDR3 runs to 16 residues. The V segment lost 5 bases and the J segment 1 base; nucleotides outside the gene matches: 10. Per germline, CDR1 LGHNA and CDR2 YNFKEQ. The CDR3 sequence is CASSDLPGQQNTEAFF. The CDR3 bases are TGTGCCAGCAGCGACCTACCGGGACAGCAGAACACTGAAGCTTTCTTT.

This chain links TRBV19 with TRBJ2-3; TRBD2 agrees at 9 bases. The CDR3 consists of 14 residues. Germline CDR1 is LNHDA and CDR2 is SQIVND (reference sequence). The V and J ends lost 7 bases and 4 bases, in that order; junction bases with no gene match: 6. The DNA for the CDR3 is TGTGCCAGTAAGTTGCTAGCGGGGTCAGATACGCAGTATTTT. Translation gives CASKLLAGSDTQYF.

Concerning this clone itself: At the DNA level, this CDR3 is encoded by other sequences in the same sample as well. The chain couples TRBV19 to TRBJ1-5, with D uncertain. Looked up from germline, CDR1 is LNHDA and CDR2 is SQIVND (reference sequence). Trimming took 0 bases from V and 0 from J, leaving 3 bases between them. The length of the CDR3 is 14 residues. The CDR3 sequence is CASSIDYSNQPQHF. DNA for the CDR3: TGTGCCAGTAGTATAGATTATAGCAATCAGCCCCAGCATTTT.

The gene calls are TRBV10-3 and TRBJ1-5; 7 bases are a match to TRBD1. V shed 8 bases, J shed 8 bases, and the junction held 12 bases outside the gene matches. Per germline, CDR1 ENHRY and CDR2 SYGVKD. This CDR3 spans 14 amino acids. The CDR3 coding sequence is TGTGCCATCCGATTGGACAGGTCGGGAGAGCCCCAGCATTTT. It specifies CAIRLDRSGEPQHF.

The table lists this clone with a few counts. The J gene is TRBJ2-7, the V gene TRBV19; tentative D call: TRBD1 (5 bases). The CDR3 has 13 residues. V was cut by 6 bases and J by 5 bases, with 14 bases left in between. Looked up from germline, CDR1 is LNHDA and CDR2 is SQIVND (reference sequence). Here the CDR3 DNA reads TGTGCCAGTAGGGCCAGAAAACAGGACGAGCAGTACTTC. Amino acids: CASRARKQDEQYF.

This clone was seen a single time. The V call is TRBV6-5, the J call TRBJ1-2; the D gene is possibly TRBD1 (6 bases). Trimming removed 6 bases at V and 7 bases at J, with 15 bases between. The V gene's germline CDR1 is MNHEY and CDR2 SVGAGI. The CDR3 totals 13 residues. In DNA form, the CDR3 reads TGTGCCAGCAGCGACGGGACAAGTCGTGGCTACACCTTC. The encoded protein is CASSDGTSRGYTF.

The chain carries TRBV5-1 and TRBJ1-4, with 8 bases matching TRBD1. Germline V gene lookup returns CDR1 SGHRS and CDR2 YFSETQ. Unmatched junction bases numbered 7, after V lost 2 bases and J lost 7 bases. The CDR3 sequence is 15 residues long. CDR3 in DNA: TGCGCCAGCAGCTTCAGTCCAGGGGGCATTGAAAAACTGTTTTTT. Its translation: CASSFSPGGIEKLFF.

This chain connects TRBV13 to TRBJ1-1; tentative D call: TRBD1 (6 bases). Germline V lookup: CDR1 PRHDT, CDR2 FYEKMQ (reference sequence). The CDR3 is made up of 16 amino acids. Trimming stripped 1 base from V and 4 bases from J, with 16 bases between. This CDR3 is CASSLVGGLSGTEAFF. The CDR3 DNA reads TGTGCCAGCAGCTTAGTAGGGGGATTGAGTGGCACTGAAGCTTTCTTT.

V and J are TRBV4-2 and TRBJ2-7; D is possibly TRBD2 (6 bases). With 1 base removed from V and 1 base from J, the gap between germline ends came to 8 bases. From germline, CDR1 is LGHNA and CDR2 YNFKEQ. This CDR3 has 14 residues. CDR3 amino acids: CASSQVGGSYEQYF. The CDR3 DNA sequence: TGTGCCAGCAGCCAAGTTGGGGGGTCCTACGAGCAGTACTTC.

The genes are TRBV7-9 and TRBJ1-1, with D hard to call. This CDR3 is built from 12 residues. The V gene's germline CDR1 is SEHNR and CDR2 FQNEAQ (reference sequence). V shed 5 bases and J shed 3 bases, with 7 bases lying between them. As DNA, the CDR3 is TGTGCCAGCAGCACACGGGACACTGAAGCTTTCTTT. Translating gives CASSTRDTEAFF.

The V gene is TRBV2, the J gene TRBJ2-5, with no clear D. Looked up from germline, CDR1 is SNHLY and CDR2 is FYNNEI. V dropped 1 base and J dropped 2 bases, with 8 bases sitting between them. The CDR3 is 14 residues long. DNA for the CDR3: TGTGCCAGCAGTGAAGTTCAGATACAAGAGACCCAGTACTTC. Translated: CASSEVQIQETQYF.

This chain uses TRBV7-8 with TRBJ2-1; 13 bases fit TRBD2. The germline V gene has CDR1 SGHVS and CDR2 FQNEAQ. The CDR3 totals 17 residues. V shed 5 bases and J 0 bases; nucleotides not matched to a gene: 4. The CDR3 DNA reads as TGTGCCAGCAGCCGAGGGACTAGCGGGAACTCCTACAATGAGCAGTTCTTC. Protein sequence: CASSRGTSGNSYNEQFF.